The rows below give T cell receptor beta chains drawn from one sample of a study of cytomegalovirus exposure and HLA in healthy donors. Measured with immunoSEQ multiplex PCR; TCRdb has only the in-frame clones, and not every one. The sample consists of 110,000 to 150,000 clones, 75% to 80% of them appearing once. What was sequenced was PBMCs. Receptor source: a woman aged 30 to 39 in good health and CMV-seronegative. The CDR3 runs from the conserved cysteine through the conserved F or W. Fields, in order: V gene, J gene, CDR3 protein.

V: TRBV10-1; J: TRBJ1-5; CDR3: CASSVGLNQPQHF
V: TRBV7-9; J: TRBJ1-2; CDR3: CASSLAAGRYGYTF
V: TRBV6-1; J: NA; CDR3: CASSEAQTDYEQYF
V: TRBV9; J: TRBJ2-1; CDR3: CASSPTAEGQFF
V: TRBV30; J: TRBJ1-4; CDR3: CAWSPPAGANEKLFF
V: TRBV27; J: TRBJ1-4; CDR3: CASRGDTSVPEKLFF
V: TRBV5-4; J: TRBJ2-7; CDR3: CASSSAGNVYEQYF
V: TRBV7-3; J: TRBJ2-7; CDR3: CASSRDRGAYEQYF
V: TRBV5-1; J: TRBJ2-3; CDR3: CASSSGRWTGQYF
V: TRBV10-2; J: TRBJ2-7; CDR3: CASTLTGGSYEQYF
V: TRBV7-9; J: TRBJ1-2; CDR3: CASSSDRGTSNYGYTF
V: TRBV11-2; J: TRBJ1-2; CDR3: CASSLAQGANYGYTF
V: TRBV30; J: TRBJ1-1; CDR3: CAWSLEENTEAFF
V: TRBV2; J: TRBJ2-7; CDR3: CARDRVYEQYF
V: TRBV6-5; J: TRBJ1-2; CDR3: CASSYDRHYGYTF
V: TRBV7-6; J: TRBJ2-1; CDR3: CASSSVDRSLFNEQFF
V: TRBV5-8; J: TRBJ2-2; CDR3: CASSFVGGRINANTGELFF
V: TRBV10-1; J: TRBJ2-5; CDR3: CASTGETQYF
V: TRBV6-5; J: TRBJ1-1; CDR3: CASSQQGIVLTEAFF
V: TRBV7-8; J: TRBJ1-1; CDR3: CASSLGGLLTGTEAFF
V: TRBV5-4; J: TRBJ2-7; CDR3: CASSPGNRGYEQYF